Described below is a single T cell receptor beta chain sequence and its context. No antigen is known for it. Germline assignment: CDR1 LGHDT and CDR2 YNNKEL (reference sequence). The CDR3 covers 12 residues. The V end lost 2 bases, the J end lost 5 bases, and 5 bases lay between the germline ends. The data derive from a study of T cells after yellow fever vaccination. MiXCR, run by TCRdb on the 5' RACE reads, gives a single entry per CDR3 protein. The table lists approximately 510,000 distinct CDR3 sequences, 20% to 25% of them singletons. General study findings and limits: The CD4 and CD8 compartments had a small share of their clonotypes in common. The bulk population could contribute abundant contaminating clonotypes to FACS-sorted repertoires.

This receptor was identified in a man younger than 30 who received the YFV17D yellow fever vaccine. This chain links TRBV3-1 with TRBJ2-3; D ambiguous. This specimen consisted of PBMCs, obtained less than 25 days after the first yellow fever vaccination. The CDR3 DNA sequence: TGTGCCAGCAGCCAACTACGAGATACGCAGTATTTT. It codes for CASSQLRDTQYF.